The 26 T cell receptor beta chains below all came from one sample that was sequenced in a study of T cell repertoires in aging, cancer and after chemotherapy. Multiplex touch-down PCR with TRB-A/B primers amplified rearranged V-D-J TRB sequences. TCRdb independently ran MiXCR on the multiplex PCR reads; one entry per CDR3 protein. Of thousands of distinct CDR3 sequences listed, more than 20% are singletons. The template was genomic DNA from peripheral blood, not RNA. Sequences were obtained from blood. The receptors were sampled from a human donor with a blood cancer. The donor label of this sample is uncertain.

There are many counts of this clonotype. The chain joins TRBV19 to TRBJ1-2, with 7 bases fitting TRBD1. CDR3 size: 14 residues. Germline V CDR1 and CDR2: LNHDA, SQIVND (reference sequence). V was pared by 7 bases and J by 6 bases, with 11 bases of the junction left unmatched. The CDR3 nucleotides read TGTGCCAGTACTCCGGGACAGACGAGCGATGGCTACACCTTC. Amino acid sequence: CASTPGQTSDGYTF.

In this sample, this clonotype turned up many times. In DNA form, the CDR3 reads TGTGCCAGCAGTTACGCGGGGGCGGGGACTGAAGCTTTCTTT. It encodes CASSYAGAGTEAFF. The chain recombines TRBV6-5 with TRBJ1-1; maybe TRBD1 (6 bases). Germline CDR1 reads MNHEY; CDR2 reads SVGAGI. CDR3 length: 14 amino acids. Trimming stripped 2 bases from V and 5 bases from J, with 12 bases between.

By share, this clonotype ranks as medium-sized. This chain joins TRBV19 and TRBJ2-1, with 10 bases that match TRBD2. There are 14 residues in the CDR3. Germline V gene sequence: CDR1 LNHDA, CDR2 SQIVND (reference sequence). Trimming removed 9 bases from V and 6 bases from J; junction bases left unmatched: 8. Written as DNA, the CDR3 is TGTGCCAGCAGGAAGCGGGAGGGGCCCAATGAGCAGTTCTTC. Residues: CASRKREGPNEQFF. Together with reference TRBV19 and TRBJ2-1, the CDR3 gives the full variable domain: DGGITQSPKYLFRKEGQNVTLSCEQNLNHDAMYWYRQDPGQGLRLIYYSQIVNDFQKGDIAEGYSVSREKKESFPLTVTSAQKNPTAFYLCASRKREGPNEQFFGPGTRLTVL.

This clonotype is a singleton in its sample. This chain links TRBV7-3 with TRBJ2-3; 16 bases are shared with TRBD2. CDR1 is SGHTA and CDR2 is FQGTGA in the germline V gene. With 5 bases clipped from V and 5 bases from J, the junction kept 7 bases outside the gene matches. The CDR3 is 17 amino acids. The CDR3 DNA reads TGTGCCAGCAGCGCCGGGACTAGCGGGAGGGCCAGAGATACGCAGTATTTT. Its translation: CASSAGTSGRARDTQYF.

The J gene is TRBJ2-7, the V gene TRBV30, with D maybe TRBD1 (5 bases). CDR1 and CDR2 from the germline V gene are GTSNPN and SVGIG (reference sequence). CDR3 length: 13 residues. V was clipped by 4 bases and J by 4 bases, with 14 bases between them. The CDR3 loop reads CAWKGAFGYEQYF. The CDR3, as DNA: TGTGCCTGGAAAGGGGCGTTTGGGTACGAGCAGTACTTC.

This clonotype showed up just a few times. The CDR3 bases are TGTGCCAGTAGTAAAACTCCGACTAGCGGAACCTACGAGCAGTACTTC. Its translation: CASSKTPTSGTYEQYF. The rearrangement uses TRBV19 and TRBJ2-7; 9 bases agree with TRBD2. This CDR3 contains 16 residues. Per germline, CDR1 LNHDA and CDR2 SQIVND (reference sequence). The ends lost 4 bases at V and 2 bases at J; junction bases unmatched: 9. The full variable domain, completed using reference TRBV19 and TRBJ2-7, is DGGITQSPKYLFRKEGQNVTLSCEQNLNHDAMYWYRQDPGQGLRLIYYSQIVNDFQKGDIAEGYSVSREKKESFPLTVTSAQKNPTAFYLCASSKTPTSGTYEQYFGPGTRLTVT.

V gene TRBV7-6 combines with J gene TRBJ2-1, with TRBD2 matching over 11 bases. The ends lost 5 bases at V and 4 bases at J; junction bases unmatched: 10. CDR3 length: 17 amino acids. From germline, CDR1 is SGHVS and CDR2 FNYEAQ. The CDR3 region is CASSLHSGRAGYNEQFF. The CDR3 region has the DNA TGTGCCAGCAGCCTGCATAGCGGGAGGGCAGGATACAATGAGCAGTTCTTC.

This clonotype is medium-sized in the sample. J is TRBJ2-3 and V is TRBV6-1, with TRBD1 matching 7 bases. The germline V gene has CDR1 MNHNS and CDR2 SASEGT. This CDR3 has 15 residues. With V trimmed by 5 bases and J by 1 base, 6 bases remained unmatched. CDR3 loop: CASSPRGQGTDTQYF. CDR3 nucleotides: TGTGCCAGCAGTCCCCGTGGACAGGGCACAGATACGCAGTATTTT.

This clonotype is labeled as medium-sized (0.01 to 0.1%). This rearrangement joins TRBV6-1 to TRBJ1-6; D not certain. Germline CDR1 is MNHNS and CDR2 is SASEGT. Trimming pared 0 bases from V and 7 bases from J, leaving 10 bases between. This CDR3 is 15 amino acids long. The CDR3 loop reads CASSEAGGSNSPLHF. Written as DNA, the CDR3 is TGTGCCAGCAGTGAAGCGGGAGGGTCCAATTCACCCCTCCACTTT.

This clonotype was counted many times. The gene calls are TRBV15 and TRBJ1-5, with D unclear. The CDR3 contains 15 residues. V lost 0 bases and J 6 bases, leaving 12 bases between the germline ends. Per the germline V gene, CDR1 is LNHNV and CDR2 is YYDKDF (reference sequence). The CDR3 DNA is TGTGCCACCAGCAGAGATCCTAATGCGGGTCAGCCCCAGCATTTT. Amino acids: CATSRDPNAGQPQHF.

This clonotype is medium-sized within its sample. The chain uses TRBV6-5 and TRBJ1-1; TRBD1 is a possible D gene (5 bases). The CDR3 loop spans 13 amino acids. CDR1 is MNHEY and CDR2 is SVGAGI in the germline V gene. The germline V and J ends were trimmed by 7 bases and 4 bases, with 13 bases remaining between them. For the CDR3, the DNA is TGTGCCAGCAACGGGGGGACGGGCACTGAAGCTTTCTTT. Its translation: CASNGGTGTEAFF.

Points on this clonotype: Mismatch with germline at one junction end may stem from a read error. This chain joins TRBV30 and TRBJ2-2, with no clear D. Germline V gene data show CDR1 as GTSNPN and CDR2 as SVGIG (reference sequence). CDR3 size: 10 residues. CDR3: CAWNAGELFF. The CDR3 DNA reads TGTGCCTGGAACGCCGGGGAGCTGTTTTTT.

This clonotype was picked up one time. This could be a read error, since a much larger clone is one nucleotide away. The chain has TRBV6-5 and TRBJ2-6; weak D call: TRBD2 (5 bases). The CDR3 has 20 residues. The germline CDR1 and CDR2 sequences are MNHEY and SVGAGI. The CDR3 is CASTLKLRQAAGSGSNVLTF. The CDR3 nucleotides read TGTGCCAGCACCCTTAAGCTACGGCAGGCCGCGGGCTCTGGGTCCAACGTCCTGACTTTC.

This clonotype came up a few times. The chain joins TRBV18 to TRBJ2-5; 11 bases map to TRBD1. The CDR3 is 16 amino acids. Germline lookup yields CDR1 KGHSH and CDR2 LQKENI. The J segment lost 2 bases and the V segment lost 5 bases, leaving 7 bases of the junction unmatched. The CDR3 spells CASSILRDRGQETQYF. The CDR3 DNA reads TGTGCCAGCTCAATTTTGCGGGACAGGGGGCAAGAGACCCAGTACTTC.

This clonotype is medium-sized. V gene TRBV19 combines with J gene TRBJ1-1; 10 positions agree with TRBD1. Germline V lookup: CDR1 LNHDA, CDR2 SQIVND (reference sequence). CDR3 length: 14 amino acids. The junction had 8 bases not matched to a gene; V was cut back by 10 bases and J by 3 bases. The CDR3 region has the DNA TGTGCCACCTCACTCGGGACAGGGGACACTGAAGCTTTCTTT. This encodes CATSLGTGDTEAFF. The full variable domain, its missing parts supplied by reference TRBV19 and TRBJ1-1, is DGGITQSPKYLFRKEGQNVTLSCEQNLNHDAMYWYRQDPGQGLRLIYYSQIVNDFQKGDIAEGYSVSREKKESFPLTVTSAQKNPTAFYLCATSLGTGDTEAFFGQGTRLTVV.

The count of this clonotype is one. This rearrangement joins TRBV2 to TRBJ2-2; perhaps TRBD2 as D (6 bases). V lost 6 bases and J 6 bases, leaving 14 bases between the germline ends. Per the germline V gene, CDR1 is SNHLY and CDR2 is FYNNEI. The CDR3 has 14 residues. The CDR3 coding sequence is TGTGCCAGCAGCCAGGACGGACTACCCGGGGAGCTGTTTTTT. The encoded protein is CASSQDGLPGELFF.

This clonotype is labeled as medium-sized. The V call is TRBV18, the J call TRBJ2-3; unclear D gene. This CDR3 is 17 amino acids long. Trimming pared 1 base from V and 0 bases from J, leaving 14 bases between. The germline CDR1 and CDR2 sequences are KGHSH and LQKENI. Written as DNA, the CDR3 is TGTGCCAGCTCACCACTGGGAAAAGCAACTAGCACAGATACGCAGTATTTT. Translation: CASSPLGKATSTDTQYF.

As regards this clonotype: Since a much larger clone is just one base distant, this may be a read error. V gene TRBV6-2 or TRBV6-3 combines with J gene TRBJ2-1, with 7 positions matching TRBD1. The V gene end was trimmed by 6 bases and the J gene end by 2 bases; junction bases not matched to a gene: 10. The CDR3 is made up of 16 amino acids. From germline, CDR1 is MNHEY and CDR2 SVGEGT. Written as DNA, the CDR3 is TGTGCCAGCAGACTTCACCTGGACAGGCCCTACAATGAGCAGTTCTTC. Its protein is CASRLHLDRPYNEQFF.

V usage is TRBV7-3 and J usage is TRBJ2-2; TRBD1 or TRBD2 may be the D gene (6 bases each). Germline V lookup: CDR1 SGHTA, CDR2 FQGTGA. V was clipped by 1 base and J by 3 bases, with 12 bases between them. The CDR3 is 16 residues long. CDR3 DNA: TGTGCCAGCAGCTTAAGACCCGGGGGCCACACCGGGGAGCTGTTTTTT. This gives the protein CASSLRPGGHTGELFF. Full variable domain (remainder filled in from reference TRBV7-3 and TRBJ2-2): GAGVSQTPSNKVTEKGKYVELRCDPISGHTALYWYRQSLGQGPEFLIYFQGTGAADDSGLPNDRFFAVRPEGSVSTLKIQRTERGDSAVYLCASSLRPGGHTGELFFGEGSRLTVL.

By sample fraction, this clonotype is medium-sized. This CDR3 is CASSIEGQNQPQHF. Written as DNA, the CDR3 is TGTGCCAGCAGTATTGAGGGACAGAATCAGCCCCAGCATTTT. This rearrangement joins TRBV6-5 to TRBJ1-5, with 7 bases aligning to TRBD1. CDR1 and CDR2 from the germline V gene are MNHEY and SVGAGI. The CDR3 totals 14 residues. The V segment lost 5 bases and the J segment 4 bases; nucleotides outside the gene matches: 5.

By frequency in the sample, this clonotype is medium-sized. The CDR3 DNA sequence: TGTGCCAGCACCCTCGCTAGCGGGAGGGGCTACAATGAGCAGTTCTTC. This translates into CASTLASGRGYNEQFF. The chain couples TRBV12-3 or TRBV12-4 to TRBJ2-1; 12 nucleotides agree with TRBD2. Unmatched junction bases numbered 7, after V lost 7 bases and J lost 3 bases. The CDR3 totals 16 residues.

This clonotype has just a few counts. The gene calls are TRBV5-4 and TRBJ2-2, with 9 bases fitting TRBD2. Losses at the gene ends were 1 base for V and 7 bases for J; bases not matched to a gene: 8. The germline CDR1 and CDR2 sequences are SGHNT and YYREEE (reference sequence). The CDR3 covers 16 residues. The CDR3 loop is CASSLLIAGENGELFF. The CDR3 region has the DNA TGTGCCAGCAGCTTGTTGATAGCGGGAGAAAACGGGGAGCTGTTTTTT. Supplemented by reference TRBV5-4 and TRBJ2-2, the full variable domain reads ETGVTQSPTHLIKTRGQQVTLRCSSQSGHNTVSWYQQALGQGPQFIFQYYREEENGRGNFPPRFSGLQFPNYSSELNVNALELDDSALYLCASSLLIAGENGELFFGEGSRLTVL.

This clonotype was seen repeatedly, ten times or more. CDR3 in DNA: TGTGCCAGCATCGCGAGGGGCCTAAACAATGAGCAGTTCTTC. Its translation: CASIARGLNNEQFF. The chain joins TRBV6-4 to TRBJ2-1; D possibly matches TRBD1 or TRBD2 (5 bases each). Germline values: CDR1 MRHNA, CDR2 SNTAGT. V dropped 7 bases and J dropped 5 bases, with 15 bases sitting between them. CDR3 length: 14 amino acids.

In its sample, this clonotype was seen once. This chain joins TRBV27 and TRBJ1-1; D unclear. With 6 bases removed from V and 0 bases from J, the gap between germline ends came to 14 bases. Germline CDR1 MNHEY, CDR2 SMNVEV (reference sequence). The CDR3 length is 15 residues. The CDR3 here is CASRQDLFLNTEAFF. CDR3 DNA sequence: TGTGCCAGCAGGCAGGACCTTTTCCTGAACACTGAAGCTTTCTTT.

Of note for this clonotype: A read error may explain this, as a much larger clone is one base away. The CDR3 region is CAPKWLAGLLVKNIQYF. The CDR3 DNA is TGTGCCCCGAAGTGGCTAGCGGGACTCTTAGTCAAAAACATTCAGTACTTC. The V and J genes are TRBV19 and TRBJ2-4, with 9 positions matching TRBD2. Germline trimming cut 11 bases from V and 3 bases from J; bases unmatched to any gene: 17. There are 17 residues in the CDR3. Germline CDR1 LNHDA, CDR2 SQIVND (reference sequence).

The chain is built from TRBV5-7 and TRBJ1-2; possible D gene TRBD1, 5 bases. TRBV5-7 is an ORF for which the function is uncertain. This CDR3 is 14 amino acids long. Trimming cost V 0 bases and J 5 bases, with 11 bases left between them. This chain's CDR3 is CASSLGPRGYGYTF. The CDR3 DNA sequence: TGTGCCAGCAGCTTGGGGCCGCGGGGGTATGGCTACACCTTC.